A single sample is the source of the 28 T cell receptor beta chains below, sequenced in a study of blood T cell repertoires in COVID-19. The table came from immunoSEQ multiplex PCR; TCRdb's copy has only in-frame clones and leaves some out. The profile covers approximately 300,000 clones, with around 89% appearing a single time and about 4.6% taken by the ten largest. The source material was peripheral blood. The receptors come from a man aged 35-49 years with acute or convalescent COVID-19.

The chain carries TRBV24-1 and TRBJ2-1; D might be TRBD1 (6 bases). Germline V gene data show CDR1 as KGHDR and CDR2 as SFDVKD. The V end lost 5 bases, the J end lost 12 bases, and 16 bases lay between the germline ends. The CDR3 consists of 13 residues. CDR3 in amino acids: CATSGLSGTRQFF. The CDR3 nucleotides are TGTGCCACCAGTGGCTTGTCCGGGACAAGGCAGTTCTTC.

This chain uses TRBV4-2 with TRBJ2-1; weak D call: TRBD2 (7 bases). Between the trimmed V and J ends, which lost 1 base and 3 bases, there was a span of 13 bases. The CDR3 length is 16 residues. Germline assignment: CDR1 LGHNA and CDR2 YNFKEQ. The CDR3 sequence is CASSQGGGALYNEQFF. The CDR3 DNA reads as TGTGCCAGCAGCCAAGGAGGGGGGGCCCTCTACAATGAGCAGTTCTTC.

For this clone: The junction departs from germline at one end; a sequencing error may be responsible. This chain uses TRBV10-3 with TRBJ1-1, with D perhaps TRBD1 (6 bases). This CDR3 has 13 residues. In germline, CDR1 is ENHRY, CDR2 SYGVKD. The CDR3: CAISDSTGPVPLF. In nucleotides, the CDR3 is TGTGCCATCAGTGATTCGACAGGCCCGGTGCCCCTATTT.

The rearrangement uses TRBV11-2 and TRBJ2-7; 7 bases agree with TRBD2. After removal of 4 bases from V and 6 bases from J, the junction contained 15 bases not matched to a gene. Germline CDR1 and CDR2: SGHAT and FQNNGV. There are 16 residues in the CDR3. The CDR3 reads CASSSFPRLAIGEQYF. CDR3 nucleotide sequence: TGTGCCAGCAGCTCCTTCCCAAGACTAGCTATAGGCGAGCAGTACTTC.

The chain couples TRBV23-1 to TRBJ1-5, with 7 bases fitting TRBD1. TRBV23-1 is labeled an ORF, and its function is uncertain. V lost 4 bases and J lost 1; bases outside the gene matches: 10. The length of the CDR3 is 17 residues. The CDR3 bases are TGCGCCAGCAGTCCTTTTTACAGGGGCTTAAGCAATCAGCCCCAGCATTTT. Translating it yields CASSPFYRGLSNQPQHF.

The V gene is TRBV7-2, the J gene TRBJ2-3, with 8 bases that match TRBD2. With 4 bases clipped from V and 3 bases from J, the junction kept 6 bases outside the gene matches. CDR1 and CDR2 from the germline V gene are SGHTA and FQGNSA. This CDR3 has 15 amino acids. The DNA of the CDR3 is TGTGCCAGCAGCTACCCGGGACTAGGGACAGATACGCAGTATTTT. It specifies CASSYPGLGTDTQYF.

The genes are TRBV6-5 and TRBJ1-5; TRBD1 matches 7 bases. V shed 6 bases, J shed 3 bases, and the junction held 5 bases outside the gene matches. The V gene's germline CDR1 is MNHEY and CDR2 SVGAGI. The CDR3 loop spans 14 amino acids. The CDR3, as DNA: TGTGCCAGCAGCGACAGGGAGGCCAATCAGCCCCAGCATTTT. Encoded protein: CASSDREANQPQHF.

The chain combines TRBV5-1 with TRBJ1-2; D gene unclear. The CDR3 consists of 14 residues. Deletions cut 4 bases from V and 0 bases from J, with 10 bases between. Germline loops: CDR1 SGHRS, CDR2 YFSETQ. CDR3 residues: CASSPGNSNYGYTF. The CDR3 DNA reads TGCGCCAGCAGCCCCGGGAACTCTAACTATGGCTACACCTTC.

This clone appeared once. The chain couples TRBV6-5 to TRBJ2-7, with TRBD2 matching over 8 bases. V lost 6 bases and J lost 3; bases outside the gene matches: 10. CDR3 length: 15 amino acids. Germline-derived CDR1 and CDR2 are MNHEY and SVGAGI. The CDR3 loop reads CASRKSGGTNYEQYF. For the CDR3, the DNA is TGTGCCAGCAGGAAGAGCGGGGGCACAAACTACGAGCAGTACTTC.

J is TRBJ2-5 and V is TRBV2, with TRBD2 matching 8 bases. Germline loops: CDR1 SNHLY, CDR2 FYNNEI. After removal of 4 bases from V and 1 base from J, the junction contained 5 bases not matched to a gene. The CDR3 covers 15 residues. CDR3 DNA sequence: TGTGCCAGCAGTGGATTGCGGGGGGCCCAAGAGACCCAGTACTTC. This translates into CASSGLRGAQETQYF. The entire variable domain, with the rest obtained from reference TRBV2 and TRBJ2-5, is as follows: EPEVTQTPSHQVTQMGQEVILRCVPISNHLYFYWYRQILGQKVEFLVSFYNNEISEKSEIFDDQFSVERPDGSNFTLKIRSTKLEDSAMYFCASSGLRGAQETQYFGPGTRLLVL.

This clone has only one observation. The genes are TRBV9 and TRBJ2-3; 9 bases are a match to TRBD1. The ends lost 4 bases at V and 0 bases at J; junction bases unmatched: 6. The length of the CDR3 is 16 residues. CDR1 SGDLS and CDR2 YYNGEE come from the germline V gene. The CDR3 protein is CASSLVQGASTDTQYF. The DNA of the CDR3 is TGTGCCAGCAGCCTCGTACAGGGGGCGAGCACAGATACGCAGTATTTT. The entire variable domain, with the rest obtained from reference TRBV9 and TRBJ2-3, is as follows: DSGVTQTPKHLITATGQRVTLRCSPRSGDLSVYWYQQSLDQGLQFLIQYYNGEERAKGNILERFSAQQFPDLHSELNLSSLELGDSALYFCASSLVQGASTDTQYFGPGTRLTVL.

The rearrangement uses TRBV4-2 and TRBJ2-1; possible D gene TRBD2, 6 bases. Germline V gives CDR1 LGHNA, CDR2 YNFKEQ. This CDR3 region has 18 residues. V gave up 1 base and J gave up 0 bases, with 16 bases separating them. CDR3 amino acids: CASSQVSGTPSSYNEQFF. The CDR3 nucleotides read TGTGCCAGCAGCCAAGTTTCCGGGACTCCAAGCTCCTACAATGAGCAGTTCTTC.

V gene TRBV2 combines with J gene TRBJ2-7, with D uncertain. V was cut by 3 bases and J by 3 bases, with 9 bases left in between. CDR1 is SNHLY and CDR2 is FYNNEI in the germline V gene. The CDR3 consists of 13 residues. DNA of the CDR3: TGTGCCAGCAGTGAGAGTGTGTACTACGAGCAGTACTTC. It codes for CASSESVYYEQYF.

This chain uses TRBV7-9 with TRBJ1-2; no firm D call. This CDR3 has 12 amino acids. Germline V gives CDR1 SEHNR, CDR2 FQNEAQ (reference sequence). With 1 base removed from V and 11 bases from J, the gap between germline ends came to 11 bases. CDR3 bases: TGTGCCAGCAGCTTAGTGTTCCTCCCTTACACCTTC. Protein: CASSLVFLPYTF.

In this sample, this clone turned up once. The V gene is TRBV5-6, the J gene TRBJ1-1; no firm D call. This CDR3 has 15 residues. V gave up 2 bases and J gave up 5 bases, with 16 bases separating them. CDR1 is SGHDT, CDR2 YYEEEE, per germline. The CDR3 sequence is CASSLQTSTGTEAFF. The CDR3 coding sequence is TGTGCCAGCAGCTTACAGACCAGCACGGGGACTGAAGCTTTCTTT.

The chain recombines TRBV6-1 with TRBJ2-1, with D possibly matching TRBD1 (5 bases). The CDR3 spans 15 residues. Germline values: CDR1 MNHNS, CDR2 SASEGT. Trimming took 2 bases from V and 2 from J, leaving 10 bases between them. In DNA form, the CDR3 reads TGTGCCAGCAGTGAAAGGGGTCGTCCCTACAATGAGCAGTTCTTC. This gives the protein CASSERGRPYNEQFF.

The rearrangement uses TRBV7-9 and TRBJ1-1; 10 bases map to TRBD1. CDR3 length: 14 amino acids. The V and J ends lost 8 bases and 6 bases, in that order; junction bases with no gene match: 9. Germline CDR1 reads SEHNR; CDR2 reads FQNEAQ (reference sequence). CDR3 DNA: TGTGCCAGCGTTAACCCGGGACAGGGGTCTGAAGCTTTCTTT. As protein: CASVNPGQGSEAFF.

The rearrangement uses TRBV5-1 and TRBJ2-1; tentative D call: TRBD1 (5 bases). The germline V gene encodes CDR1 SGHRS and CDR2 YFSETQ. The CDR3 extends over 16 amino acids. With 1 base removed from V and 0 bases from J, the gap between germline ends came to 11 bases. The CDR3 spells CASSLRQRSSYNEQFF. The DNA of the CDR3 is TGCGCCAGCAGCTTGCGACAGAGGAGCTCCTACAATGAGCAGTTCTTC.

The chain couples TRBV2 to TRBJ2-4, with D hard to call. V dropped 5 bases and J dropped 0 bases, with 11 bases sitting between them. The germline CDR1 and CDR2 sequences are SNHLY and FYNNEI. This CDR3 region has 15 residues. Written as DNA, the CDR3 is TGTGCCAGCAGTACAGTCCCCTTAGCCAAAAACATTCAGTACTTC. As protein: CASSTVPLAKNIQYF.

The V gene is TRBV27, the J gene TRBJ2-1; 9 nucleotides agree with TRBD1. Germline-derived CDR1 and CDR2 are MNHEY and SMNVEV (reference sequence). The CDR3 totals 15 residues. V lost 8 bases, J lost 5 bases, and 10 bases stayed unmatched. The CDR3 sequence: CASFGWGQGNNEQFF. As DNA, the CDR3 is TGTGCCAGCTTTGGTTGGGGACAGGGTAACAATGAGCAGTTCTTC.

The rearrangement joins TRBV5-4 to TRBJ1-4, with 7 bases fitting TRBD1. J gave up 1 base and V 9 bases, and 3 bases lay outside the gene matches. Germline assignment: CDR1 SGHNT and CDR2 YYREEE (reference sequence). CDR3 length: 13 residues. CDR3 residues: CATRQGTNEKLFF. CDR3 DNA: TGTGCCACCCGACAGGGAACTAATGAAAAACTGTTTTTT. Using reference TRBV5-4 and TRBJ1-4 for the parts outside the CDR3, the full variable domain is ETGVTQSPTHLIKTRGQQVTLRCSSQSGHNTVSWYQQALGQGPQFIFQYYREEENGRGNFPPRFSGLQFPNYSSELNVNALELDDSALYLCATRQGTNEKLFFGSGTQLSVL.

The CDR3, as DNA: TGTGCCAGCAGCGTCGACCCCAGGAACTATGGCTACACCTTC. This gives the protein CASSVDPRNYGYTF. The chain is built from TRBV9 and TRBJ1-2, with no clear D. The germline V gene encodes CDR1 SGDLS and CDR2 YYNGEE. The CDR3 loop spans 14 amino acids. V gave up 2 bases and J gave up 2 bases, with 10 bases separating them.

J is TRBJ1-2 and V is TRBV6-5; D is unclear. V was clipped by 1 base and J by 3 bases, with 9 bases between them. Per germline, CDR1 MNHEY and CDR2 SVGAGI. The CDR3 length is 14 residues. CDR3: CASSYYVQDYGYTF. The CDR3 bases are TGTGCCAGCAGTTACTACGTGCAGGACTATGGCTACACCTTC.

The chain employs TRBV2 and TRBJ2-5, with D possibly being TRBD1 (6 bases). The CDR3 runs 16 residues. CDR1 and CDR2 from the germline V gene are SNHLY and FYNNEI. The V gene lost 7 bases and the J gene lost 5 bases, with 23 bases spanning the gap. DNA for the CDR3: TGTGCCAGCATTCCAGAGACGTCACATAGGGGGGAGACCCAGTACTTC. Residues: CASIPETSHRGETQYF.

This clone is a singleton in its sample. The sample contains more than one DNA sequence encoding this CDR3. The J gene is TRBJ2-1, the V gene TRBV5-4; TRBD2 agrees at 12 bases. The germline CDR1 and CDR2 sequences are SGHNT and YYREEE (reference sequence). V lost 4 bases to trimming and J lost 7 bases; unmatched junction nucleotides: 3. CDR3 length: 14 amino acids. The CDR3 sequence is CASSRTSGVNEQFF. CDR3 nucleotides: TGTGCCAGCAGCCGGACTAGCGGGGTAAATGAGCAGTTCTTC.

This chain connects TRBV5-4 to TRBJ1-3, with unresolved D. Trimming left V 0 bases short and J 0 bases short, with 10 bases between. The CDR3 is 16 residues long. The germline V gene encodes CDR1 SGHNT and CDR2 YYREEE (reference sequence). DNA of the CDR3: TGTGCCAGCAGCTTGGCCGAAGCGAGCTCTGGAAACACCATATATTTT. It encodes CASSLAEASSGNTIYF.

A single count supports this clone. CDR3 nucleotides: TGTGCCACAGCGGCGGTTGACTACACCTTC. Translation: CATAAVDYTF. The chain joins TRBV19 to TRBJ1-2; D unresolved. CDR3 length: 10 amino acids. The V end was cut by 10 bases, the J end by 10 bases, with 13 bases between. The germline gives CDR1 LNHDA, CDR2 SQIVND (reference sequence). Using reference TRBV19 and TRBJ1-2 for the parts outside the CDR3, the full variable domain is DGGITQSPKYLFRKEGQNVTLSCEQNLNHDAMYWYRQDPGQGLRLIYYSQIVNDFQKGDIAEGYSVSREKKESFPLTVTSAQKNPTAFYLCATAAVDYTFGSGTRLTVV.

The rearrangement joins TRBV2 to TRBJ1-1; D remains ambiguous. The CDR3 sequence is 13 residues long. The ends were cut back, 4 bases at V and 8 bases at J, with 14 bases in the middle. Germline assignment: CDR1 SNHLY and CDR2 FYNNEI. The CDR3 sequence: CASSVQRRSEAFF. The CDR3, as DNA: TGTGCCAGCAGTGTCCAGCGAAGATCCGAAGCTTTCTTT. The variable domain in full, completed from reference TRBV2 and TRBJ1-1, reads EPEVTQTPSHQVTQMGQEVILRCVPISNHLYFYWYRQILGQKVEFLVSFYNNEISEKSEIFDDQFSVERPDGSNFTLKIRSTKLEDSAMYFCASSVQRRSEAFFGQGTRLTVV.